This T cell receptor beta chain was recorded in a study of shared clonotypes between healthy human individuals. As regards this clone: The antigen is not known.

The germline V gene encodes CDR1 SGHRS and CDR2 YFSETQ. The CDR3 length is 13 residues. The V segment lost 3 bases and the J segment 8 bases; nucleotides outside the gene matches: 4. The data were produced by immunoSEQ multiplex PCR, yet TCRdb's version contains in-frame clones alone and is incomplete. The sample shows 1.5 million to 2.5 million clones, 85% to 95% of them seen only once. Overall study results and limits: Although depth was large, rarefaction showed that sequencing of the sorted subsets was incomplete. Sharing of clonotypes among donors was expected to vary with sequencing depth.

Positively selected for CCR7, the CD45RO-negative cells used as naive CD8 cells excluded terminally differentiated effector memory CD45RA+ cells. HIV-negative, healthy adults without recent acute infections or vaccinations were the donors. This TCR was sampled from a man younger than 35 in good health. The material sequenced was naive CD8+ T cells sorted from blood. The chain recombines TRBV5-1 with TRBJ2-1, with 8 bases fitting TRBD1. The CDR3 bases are TGCGCCAGCAGCTACGGGACAGGTGATGAGCAGTTCTTC. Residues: CASSYGTGDEQFF.